This TCR beta chain was recorded in a study of shared clonotypes between healthy human individuals. Comment on this clone: Its antigen is not identified.

Study-level results: All-four-donor shared clonotypes had higher generation probabilities than non-shared clonotypes did. When naive CD4 clonotypes were compared across a few donors, around 5% were shared.

CD4+ cells underwent separation, giving CD45RA+ naive and CD45RA-negative memory subsets. Assay used: immunoSEQ multiplex PCR; TCRdb lists only in-frame clones, some missing. The table lists around 2.5 million clones, 93% of them singletons. Trimming stripped 1 base from V and 1 base from J, with 11 bases between. CDR3 length: 15 residues. Germline CDR1 and CDR2: SGHRS and YFSETQ. V gene TRBV5-1 combines with J gene TRBJ1-1, with D maybe TRBD1 (5 bases). This sequence was found in a man aged 18 to 30 in good health. Some clones in this sample may be carry-over from other donors' samples. Sequenced input: naive CD4+ T cells from PBMCs. Subset indicated: CD45RA+ positively selected. The DNA for the CDR3 is TGCGCCAGCAGCTTGATGCCGACAGCGAACACTGAAGCTTTCTTT. This translates into CASSLMPTANTEAFF.